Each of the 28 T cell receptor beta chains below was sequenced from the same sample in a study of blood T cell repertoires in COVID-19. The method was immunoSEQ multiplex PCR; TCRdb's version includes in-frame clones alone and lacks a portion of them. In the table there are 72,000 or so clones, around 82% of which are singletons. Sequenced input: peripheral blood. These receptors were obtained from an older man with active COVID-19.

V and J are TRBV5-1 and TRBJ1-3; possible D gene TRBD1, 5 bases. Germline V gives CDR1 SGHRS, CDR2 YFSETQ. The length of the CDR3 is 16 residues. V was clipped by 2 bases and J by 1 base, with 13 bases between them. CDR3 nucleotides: TGCGCCAGCAGCTTCGGGGGAGAGGATTCTGGAAACACCATATATTTT. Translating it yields CASSFGGEDSGNTIYF.

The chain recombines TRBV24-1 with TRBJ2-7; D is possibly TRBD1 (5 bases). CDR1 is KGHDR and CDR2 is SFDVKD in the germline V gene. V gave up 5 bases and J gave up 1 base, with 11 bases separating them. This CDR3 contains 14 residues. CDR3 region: CATSVRQGSYEQYF. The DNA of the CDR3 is TGTGCCACCAGTGTTCGCCAGGGATCCTACGAGCAGTACTTC.

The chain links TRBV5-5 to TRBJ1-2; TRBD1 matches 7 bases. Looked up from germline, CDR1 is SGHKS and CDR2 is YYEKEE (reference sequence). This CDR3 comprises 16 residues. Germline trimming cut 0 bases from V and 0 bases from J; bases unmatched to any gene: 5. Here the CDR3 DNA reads TGTGCCAGCAGCTTGGGCCCGACAGGGACTAACTATGGCTACACCTTC. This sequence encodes CASSLGPTGTNYGYTF.

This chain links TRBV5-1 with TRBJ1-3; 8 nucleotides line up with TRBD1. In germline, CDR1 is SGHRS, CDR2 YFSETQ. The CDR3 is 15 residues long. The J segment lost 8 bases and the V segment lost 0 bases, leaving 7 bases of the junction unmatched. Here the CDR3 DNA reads TGCGCCAGCAGCTTGGGACAGGGGACGGTGGACACCATATATTTT. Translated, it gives CASSLGQGTVDTIYF.

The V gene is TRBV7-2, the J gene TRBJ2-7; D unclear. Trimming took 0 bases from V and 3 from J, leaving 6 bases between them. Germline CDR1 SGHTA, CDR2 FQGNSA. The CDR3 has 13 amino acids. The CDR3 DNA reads TGTGCCAGCAGCTTAGCACAGAGCTACGAGCAGTACTTC. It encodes CASSLAQSYEQYF.

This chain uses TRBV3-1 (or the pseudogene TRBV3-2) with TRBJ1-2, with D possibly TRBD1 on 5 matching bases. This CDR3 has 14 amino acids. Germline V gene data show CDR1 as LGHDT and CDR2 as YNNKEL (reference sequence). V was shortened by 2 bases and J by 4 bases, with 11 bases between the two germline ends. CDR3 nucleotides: TGTGCCAGCAGCCAAACCCCAGGGATCTATGGCTACACCTTC. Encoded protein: CASSQTPGIYGYTF.

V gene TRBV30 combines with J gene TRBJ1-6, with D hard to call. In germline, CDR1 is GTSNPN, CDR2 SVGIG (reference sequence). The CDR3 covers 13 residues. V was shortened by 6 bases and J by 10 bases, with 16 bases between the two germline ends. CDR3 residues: CACPRDFESPLHF. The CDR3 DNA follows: TGTGCCTGCCCCCGCGACTTTGAATCACCCCTCCACTTT.

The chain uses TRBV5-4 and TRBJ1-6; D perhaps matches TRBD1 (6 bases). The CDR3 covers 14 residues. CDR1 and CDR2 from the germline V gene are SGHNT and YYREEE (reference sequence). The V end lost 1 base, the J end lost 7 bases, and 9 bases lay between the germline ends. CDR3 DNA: TGTGCCAGCAGCTTGAACAGGGACAATTCACCCCTCCACTTT. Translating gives CASSLNRDNSPLHF.

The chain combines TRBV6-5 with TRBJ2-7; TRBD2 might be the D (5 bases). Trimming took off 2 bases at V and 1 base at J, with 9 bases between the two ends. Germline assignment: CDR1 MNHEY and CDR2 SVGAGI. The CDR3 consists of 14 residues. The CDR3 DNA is TGTGCCAGCAGTTACGAGGGTTGGTCCTACGAGCAGTACTTC. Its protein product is CASSYEGWSYEQYF.

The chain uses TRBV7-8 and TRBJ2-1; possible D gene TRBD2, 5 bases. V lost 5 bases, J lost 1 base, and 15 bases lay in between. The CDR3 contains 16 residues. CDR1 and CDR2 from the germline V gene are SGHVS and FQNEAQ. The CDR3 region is CASSPRPRRSYNEQFF. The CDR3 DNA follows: TGTGCCAGCAGCCCCCGTCCACGGAGGTCCTACAATGAGCAGTTCTTC.

This chain's CDR3 is CASSPRDRGTSHEQYF. CDR3 nucleotide sequence: TGTGCCAGCAGCCCCCGGGACAGGGGAACGTCACACGAGCAGTACTTC. The chain uses TRBV7-2 and TRBJ2-7; the match to TRBD1 covers 10 bases. The trim removed 5 bases at V and 5 bases at J, leaving 12 bases unmatched. Germline lookup yields CDR1 SGHTA and CDR2 FQGNSA. There are 16 residues in the CDR3.

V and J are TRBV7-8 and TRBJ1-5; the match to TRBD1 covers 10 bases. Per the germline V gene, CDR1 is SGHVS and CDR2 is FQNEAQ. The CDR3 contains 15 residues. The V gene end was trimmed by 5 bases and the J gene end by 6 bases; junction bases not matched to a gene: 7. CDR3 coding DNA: TGTGCCAGCAGCCCGCCGGACAGGGGGGTTCAGCCCCAGCATTTT. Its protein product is CASSPPDRGVQPQHF.

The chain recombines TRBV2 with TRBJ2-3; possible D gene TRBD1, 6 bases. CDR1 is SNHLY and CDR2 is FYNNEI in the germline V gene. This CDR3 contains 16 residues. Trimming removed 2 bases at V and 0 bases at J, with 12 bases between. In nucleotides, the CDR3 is TGTGCCAGCAGTGAACGTCGGCAGGGGAGCACAGATACGCAGTATTTT. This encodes CASSERRQGSTDTQYF. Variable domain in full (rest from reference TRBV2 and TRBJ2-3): EPEVTQTPSHQVTQMGQEVILRCVPISNHLYFYWYRQILGQKVEFLVSFYNNEISEKSEIFDDQFSVERPDGSNFTLKIRSTKLEDSAMYFCASSERRQGSTDTQYFGPGTRLTVL.

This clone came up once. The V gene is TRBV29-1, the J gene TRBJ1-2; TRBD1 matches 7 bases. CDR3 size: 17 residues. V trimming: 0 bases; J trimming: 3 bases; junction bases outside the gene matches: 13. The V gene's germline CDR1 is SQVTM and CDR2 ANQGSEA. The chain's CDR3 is CSVEDVAGGRTDYGYTF. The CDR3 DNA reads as TGCAGCGTTGAAGATGTGGCAGGGGGTCGGACCGACTATGGCTACACCTTC.

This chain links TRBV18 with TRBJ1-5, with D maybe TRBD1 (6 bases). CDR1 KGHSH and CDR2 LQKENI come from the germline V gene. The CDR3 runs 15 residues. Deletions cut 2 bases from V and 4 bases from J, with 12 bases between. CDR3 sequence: CASSPTGHLNQPQHF. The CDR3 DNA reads TGTGCCAGCTCACCAACGGGACATCTGAATCAGCCCCAGCATTTT.

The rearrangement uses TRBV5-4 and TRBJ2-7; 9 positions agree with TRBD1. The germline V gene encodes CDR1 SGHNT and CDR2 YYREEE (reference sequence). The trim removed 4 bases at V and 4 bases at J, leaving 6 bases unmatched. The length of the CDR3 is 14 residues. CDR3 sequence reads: CASSRGQGEYEQYF. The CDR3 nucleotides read TGTGCCAGCAGCCGGGGACAGGGAGAGTACGAGCAGTACTTC.

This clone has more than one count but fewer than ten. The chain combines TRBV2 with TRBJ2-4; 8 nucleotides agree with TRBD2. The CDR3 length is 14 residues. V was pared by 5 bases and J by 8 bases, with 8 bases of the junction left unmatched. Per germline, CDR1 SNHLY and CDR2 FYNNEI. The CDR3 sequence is CASSSAGGADIQYF. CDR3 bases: TGTGCCAGCAGTTCGGCGGGGGGAGCGGACATTCAGTACTTC.

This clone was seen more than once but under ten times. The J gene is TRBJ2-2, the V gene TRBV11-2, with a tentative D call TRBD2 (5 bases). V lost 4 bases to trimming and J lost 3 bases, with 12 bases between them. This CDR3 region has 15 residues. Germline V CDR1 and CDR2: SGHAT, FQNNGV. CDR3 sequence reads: CASSSSSGHTGELFF. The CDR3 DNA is TGTGCCAGCAGCTCATCAAGCGGACACACCGGGGAGCTGTTTTTT.

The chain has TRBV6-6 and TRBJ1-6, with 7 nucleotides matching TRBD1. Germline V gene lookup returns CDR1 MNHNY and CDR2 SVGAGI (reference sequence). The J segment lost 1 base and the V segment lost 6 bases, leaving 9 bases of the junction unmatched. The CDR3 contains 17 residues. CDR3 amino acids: CASSRYRGRSYNSPLHF. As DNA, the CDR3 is TGTGCCAGCAGCCGATACAGGGGAAGGTCCTATAATTCACCCCTCCACTTT.

CDR3 coding DNA: TGTGCCAGTAGTCGACAGCTCATGAACACTGAAGCTTTCTTT. Residues: CASSRQLMNTEAFF. The chain joins TRBV19 to TRBJ1-1; D possibly corresponds to TRBD1 (5 bases). The germline V and J ends were trimmed by 5 bases and 0 bases, with 10 bases remaining between them. CDR3 length equals 14 residues. CDR1 is LNHDA, CDR2 SQIVND, per germline (reference sequence).

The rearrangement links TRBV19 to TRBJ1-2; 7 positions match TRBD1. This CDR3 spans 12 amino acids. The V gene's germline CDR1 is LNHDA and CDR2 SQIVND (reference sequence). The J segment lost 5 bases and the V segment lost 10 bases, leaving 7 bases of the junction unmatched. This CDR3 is CATTEGAYGYTF. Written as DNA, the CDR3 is TGTGCCACGACAGAGGGGGCTTATGGCTACACCTTC.

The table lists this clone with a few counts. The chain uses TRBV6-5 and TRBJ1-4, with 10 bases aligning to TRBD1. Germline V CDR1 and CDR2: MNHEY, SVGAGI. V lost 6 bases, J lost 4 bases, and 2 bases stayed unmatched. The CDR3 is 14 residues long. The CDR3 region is CASRGTGDNEKLFF. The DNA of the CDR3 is TGTGCCAGCAGAGGGACAGGGGATAATGAAAAACTGTTTTTT.

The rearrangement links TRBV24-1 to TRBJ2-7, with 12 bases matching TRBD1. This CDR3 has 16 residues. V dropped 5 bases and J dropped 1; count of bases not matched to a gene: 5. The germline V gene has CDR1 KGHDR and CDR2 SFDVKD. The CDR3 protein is CATSVGDRGLSYEQYF. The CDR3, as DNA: TGTGCCACCAGTGTCGGGGACAGGGGGCTGTCCTACGAGCAGTACTTC.

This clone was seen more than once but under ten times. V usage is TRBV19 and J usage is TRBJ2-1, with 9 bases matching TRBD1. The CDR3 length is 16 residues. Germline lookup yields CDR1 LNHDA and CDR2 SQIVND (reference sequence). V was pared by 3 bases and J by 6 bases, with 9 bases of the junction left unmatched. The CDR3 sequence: CASSIGGTGSSNEQFF. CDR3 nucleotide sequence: TGTGCCAGTAGTATTGGAGGGACAGGGTCTTCCAATGAGCAGTTCTTC.

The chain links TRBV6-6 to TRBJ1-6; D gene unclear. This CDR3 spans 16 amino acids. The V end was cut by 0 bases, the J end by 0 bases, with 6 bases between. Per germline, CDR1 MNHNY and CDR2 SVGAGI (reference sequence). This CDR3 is CASSYSRSSYNSPLHF. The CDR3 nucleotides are TGTGCCAGCAGTTACTCCCGGAGCTCCTATAATTCACCCCTCCACTTT.

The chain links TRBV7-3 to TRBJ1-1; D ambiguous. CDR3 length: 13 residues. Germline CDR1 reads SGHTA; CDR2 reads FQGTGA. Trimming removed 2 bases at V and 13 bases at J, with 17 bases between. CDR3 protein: CASSLADSGTVFF. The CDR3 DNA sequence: TGTGCCAGCAGCTTAGCCGACTCCGGAACGGTTTTCTTT.

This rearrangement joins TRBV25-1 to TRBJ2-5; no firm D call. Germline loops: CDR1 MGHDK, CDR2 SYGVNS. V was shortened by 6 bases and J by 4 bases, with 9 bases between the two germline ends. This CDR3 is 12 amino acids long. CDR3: CASRQSGETQYF. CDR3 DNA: TGTGCCAGCAGACAGTCTGGAGAGACCCAGTACTTC.

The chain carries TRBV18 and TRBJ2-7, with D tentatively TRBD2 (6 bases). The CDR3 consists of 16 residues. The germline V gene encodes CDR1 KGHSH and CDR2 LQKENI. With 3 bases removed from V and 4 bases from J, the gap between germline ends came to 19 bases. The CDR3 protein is CASSPGGLTSKYEQYF. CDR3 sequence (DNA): TGTGCCAGCTCACCGGGGGGACTGACATCGAAATACGAGCAGTACTTC.